This entry concerns a single TCR beta chain. The antigen remains unidentified. The protocol was immunoSEQ multiplex PCR, while the TCRdb copy is restricted to in-frame clones and leaves out a portion. The sample has about 1 million clones; roughly 75% are singletons. The record originates from a study of shared clonotypes between healthy human individuals. Trimming removed 6 bases from V and 0 bases from J; junction bases left unmatched: 5. CDR1 is MNHNS and CDR2 is SASEGT in the germline V gene. This CDR3 spans 14 amino acids. Study findings and constraints: Even with large depth, rarefaction showed that sorted-subset sequencing was incomplete. Generation probabilities were higher for clonotypes shared across all four sorted-subset donors than for unshared ones.

This chain links TRBV6-1 with TRBJ2-7; 7 bases align to TRBD1. The clonotype was recovered from a man aged 18 to 30 in good health. Sequenced: memory CD4+ T cells sorted from blood. As for subset: CD45RA-negative fraction. The DNA of the CDR3 is TGTGCCAGCAGCAACAGGGGAATCTCCTACGAGCAGTACTTC. Residues: CASSNRGISYEQYF.